These 15 T cell receptor beta chains originate from one sample sequenced in a study of Ad26.COV2.S vaccination and SARS-CoV-2 variants. Treatment in this sample: about 20 received Ad26.COV2.S at low or high dose, single or two shots; roughly 5 received placebo; per-sample allocation not given. All samples were drawn on day 63, counting from the first vaccine or placebo injection. Produced via immunoSEQ multiplex PCR; TCRdb's table is partial and in-frame only. The data show about 420,000 clones, roughly 90% seen once. Here the sequenced sample was peripheral blood, taken in a trial of Ad26.COV2.S vaccine versus placebo. The receptors originated from a person between 18 and 60 years old who received the Ad26.COV2.S COVID-19 vaccine or a placebo.

The sample holds one count of this clone. The J gene is TRBJ2-7, the V gene TRBV4-1; maybe TRBD1 (6 bases). The ends were cut back, 4 bases at V and 2 bases at J, with 12 bases in the middle. This CDR3 comprises 14 residues. Germline lookup yields CDR1 MGHRA and CDR2 YSYEKL. The CDR3 spells CASSLYQGPYEQYF. The CDR3 DNA reads TGCGCCAGCAGCCTCTACCAGGGGCCCTACGAGCAGTACTTC.

CDR3 amino acids: CASSYGSVLNTEAFF. For the CDR3, the DNA is TGTGCCAGCAGTTACGGGTCGGTCTTGAACACTGAAGCTTTCTTT. The chain joins TRBV6-2 or TRBV6-3 to TRBJ1-1; D call uncertain. The CDR3 is 15 residues long. Trimming stripped 2 bases from V and 0 bases from J, with 10 bases between. In germline, CDR1 is MNHEY, CDR2 SVGEGT.

The V and J genes are TRBV6-4 and TRBJ1-6; 7 positions match TRBD1. The junction had 9 bases not matched to a gene; V was cut back by 6 bases and J by 7 bases. The germline CDR1 and CDR2 sequences are MRHNA and SNTAGT. The CDR3 is 15 amino acids. CDR3 in amino acids: CASSVEGAGNSPLHF. The CDR3 bases are TGTGCCAGCAGCGTCGAGGGGGCTGGCAATTCACCCCTCCACTTT.

The table lists this clone with a count of one. The chain carries TRBV7-2 and TRBJ1-1; weak D call: TRBD1 (5 bases). V was shortened by 5 bases and J by 2 bases, with 9 bases between the two germline ends. This CDR3 is built from 13 residues. The germline V gene encodes CDR1 SGHTA and CDR2 FQGNSA. The CDR3 is CASSLGHNTEAFF. The CDR3 DNA reads TGTGCCAGCAGCCTGGGGCATAACACTGAAGCTTTCTTT.

This clone showed up just once. V usage is TRBV6-2 or TRBV6-3 and J usage is TRBJ1-1, with a tentative D call TRBD1 (5 bases). Trimming removed 4 bases from V and 1 base from J, with 13 bases in between. The V gene's germline CDR1 is MNHEY and CDR2 SVGEGT. The CDR3 consists of 15 residues. The CDR3 coding sequence is TGTGCCAGCAGTTGGGGGGGGGTCTGGAACACTGAAGCTTTCTTT. This encodes CASSWGGVWNTEAFF.

J is TRBJ1-1 and V is TRBV12-3 or TRBV12-4, with D maybe TRBD1 (5 bases). V lost 5 bases and J lost 8, with 15 bases in between. The CDR3 contains 13 residues. This chain's CDR3 is CASSPQSGEEAFF. In nucleotides, the CDR3 is TGTGCCAGCAGTCCTCAGTCGGGGGAGGAAGCTTTCTTT.

The V gene is TRBV29-1, the J gene TRBJ1-5; 9 bases line up with TRBD1. This CDR3 has 15 residues. Germline V gene sequence: CDR1 SQVTM, CDR2 ANQGSEA. V lost 7 bases, J lost 5 bases, and 12 bases stayed unmatched. The CDR3 loop reads CSAGEGTGRDQPQHF. As DNA, the CDR3 is TGCAGCGCTGGGGAGGGGACAGGGAGAGATCAGCCCCAGCATTTT. Together with reference TRBV29-1 and TRBJ1-5, the CDR3 gives the full variable domain: SAVISQKPSRDICQRGTSLTIQCQVDSQVTMMFWYRQQPGQSLTLIATANQGSEATYESGFVIDKFPISRPNLTFSTLTVSNMSPEDSSIYLCSAGEGTGRDQPQHFGDGTRLSIL.

CDR3 in DNA: TGTGCCAGCAGAAATCGCGGGGGGACCTACGAGCAGTACTTC. It encodes CASRNRGGTYEQYF. V is TRBV6-6 and J is TRBJ2-7, with 8 positions matching TRBD2. J was trimmed by 2 bases and V by 6 bases; bases with no gene match: 6. CDR1 is MNHNY, CDR2 SVGAGI, per germline (reference sequence). The CDR3 runs 14 residues.

This chain links TRBV5-3 with TRBJ2-3, with 16 bases matching TRBD2. TRBV5-3 is placed among ORFs of uncertain function. The V segment lost 2 bases and the J segment 6 bases; nucleotides outside the gene matches: 24. The CDR3 sequence is 23 residues long. In nucleotides, the CDR3 is TGTGCCAGAAGCTTTCAACTGCAGTCCTCGGGACTAGCGGGGGGGCTCTTTAGGGATACGCAGTATTTT. Residues: CARSFQLQSSGLAGGLFRDTQYF.

The rearrangement links TRBV30 to TRBJ2-1, with no clear D. This CDR3 is 14 amino acids long. From germline, CDR1 is GTSNPN and CDR2 SVGIG (reference sequence). V lost 2 bases and J lost 6, with 14 bases in between. CDR3 amino acids: CAWSPPLWGNEQFF. The CDR3 nucleotides are TGTGCCTGGAGTCCTCCGCTGTGGGGCAATGAGCAGTTCTTC.

The rearrangement joins TRBV24-1 to TRBJ2-2; TRBD2 aligns across 10 bases. The CDR3 totals 19 residues. Trimming at V came to 3 bases and at J to 1 base, leaving 10 bases not matched to a gene. Germline CDR1 reads KGHDR; CDR2 reads SFDVKD. The CDR3 spells CATSDPLGGLAENTGELFF. DNA for the CDR3: TGTGCCACCAGTGATCCCCTGGGCGGACTAGCGGAGAACACCGGGGAGCTGTTTTTT.

This clone was found once. The rearrangement uses TRBV15 and TRBJ2-5, with D perhaps matching TRBD2 (5 bases). From germline, CDR1 is LNHNV and CDR2 YYDKDF (reference sequence). This CDR3 spans 14 amino acids. V was clipped by 4 bases and J by 5 bases, with 14 bases between them. CDR3 sequence reads: CATSTLGFRETQYF. The CDR3 DNA reads TGTGCCACCAGCACACTAGGGTTCAGGGAGACCCAGTACTTC.

The table lists this clone with a count of one. The CDR3 sequence: CASSYGTGAGQPQHF. The CDR3 region has the DNA TGTGCCAGCAGCTACGGGACAGGGGCCGGTCAGCCCCAGCATTTT. The V gene is TRBV11-1, the J gene TRBJ1-5, with TRBD1 matching over 10 bases. CDR3 length: 15 amino acids. Germline V lookup: CDR1 SGHAT, CDR2 FQDESV (reference sequence). The ends lost 4 bases at V and 6 bases at J; junction bases unmatched: 6.

The V gene is TRBV6-1, the J gene TRBJ1-6; TRBD1 matches 7 bases. The V and J ends lost 1 base and 6 bases, in that order; junction bases with no gene match: 3. The CDR3 runs 15 residues. The germline V gene encodes CDR1 MNHNS and CDR2 SASEGT. The CDR3 spells CASSEVDRVNSPLHF. In DNA, the CDR3 is TGTGCCAGCAGTGAAGTTGACAGGGTTAATTCACCCCTCCACTTT.

The CDR3 protein is CATSIQDGSNQPQHF. DNA for the CDR3: TGTGCCACCAGCATTCAGGACGGTAGCAATCAGCCCCAGCATTTT. The genes are TRBV15 and TRBJ1-5; no firm D call. From germline, CDR1 is LNHNV and CDR2 YYDKDF (reference sequence). Trimming removed 4 bases from V and 0 bases from J, with 10 bases in between. This CDR3 has 15 residues.